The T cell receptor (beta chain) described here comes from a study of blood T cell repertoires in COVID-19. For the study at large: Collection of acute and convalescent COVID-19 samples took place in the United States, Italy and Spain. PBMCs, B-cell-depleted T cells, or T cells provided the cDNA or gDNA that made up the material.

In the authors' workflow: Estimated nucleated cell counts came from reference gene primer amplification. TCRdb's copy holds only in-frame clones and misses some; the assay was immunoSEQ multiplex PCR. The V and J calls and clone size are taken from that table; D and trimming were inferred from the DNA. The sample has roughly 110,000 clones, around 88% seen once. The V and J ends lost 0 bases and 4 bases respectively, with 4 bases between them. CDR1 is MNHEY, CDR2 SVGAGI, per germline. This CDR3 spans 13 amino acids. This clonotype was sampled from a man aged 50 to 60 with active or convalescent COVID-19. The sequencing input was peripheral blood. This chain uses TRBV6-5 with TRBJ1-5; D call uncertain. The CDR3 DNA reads TGTGCCAGCAGTTACTCGACAAATCAGCCCCAGCATTTT. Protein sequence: CASSYSTNQPQHF.